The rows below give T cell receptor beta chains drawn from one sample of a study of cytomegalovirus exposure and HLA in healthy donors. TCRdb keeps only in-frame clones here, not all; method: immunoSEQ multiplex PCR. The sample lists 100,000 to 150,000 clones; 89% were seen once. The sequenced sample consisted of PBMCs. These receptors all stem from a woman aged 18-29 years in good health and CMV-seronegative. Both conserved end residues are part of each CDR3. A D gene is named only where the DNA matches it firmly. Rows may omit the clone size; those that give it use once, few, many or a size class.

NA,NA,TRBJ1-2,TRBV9,CASRGTGHKDLNYGYTF,TGTGCCAGCAGAGGGACGGGACACAAAGATCTTAACTATGGCTACACCTTC
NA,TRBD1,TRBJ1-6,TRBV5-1,CASSLGQGASPLHF,TGCGCCAGCAGCTTAGGACAGGGGGCTTCACCCCTCCACTTT
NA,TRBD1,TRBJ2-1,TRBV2,CASILVQGGDEQFF,TGTGCCAGCATCCTGGTACAGGGGGGCGATGAGCAGTTCTTC
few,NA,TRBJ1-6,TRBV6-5,CASRGQNNSPLHF,TGTGCCAGCAGAGGACAAAACAATTCACCCCTCCACTTT
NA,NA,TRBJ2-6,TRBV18,CASSPPAPSSGANVLTF,TGTGCCAGCTCACCACCCGCCCCTAGCTCTGGGGCCAACGTCCTGACTTTC
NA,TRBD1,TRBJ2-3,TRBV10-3,CAISESDRASADTQYF,TGTGCCATCAGTGAGTCTGACAGGGCGTCGGCAGATACGCAGTATTTT
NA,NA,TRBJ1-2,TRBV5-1,CASRMGLETGYGYTF,TGCGCCAGCAGAATGGGGCTCGAAACCGGCTATGGCTACACCTTC
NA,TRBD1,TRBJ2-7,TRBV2,CASTPRTGGYEQYF,TGTGCCAGCACGCCCCGGACAGGGGGCTACGAGCAGTACTTC
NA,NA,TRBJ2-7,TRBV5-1,CASSLIAEAHEQYF,TGCGCCAGCAGCTTAATAGCGGAGGCCCACGAGCAGTACTTC
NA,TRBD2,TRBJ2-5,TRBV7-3,CASSLISSGGSSETQYF,TGTGCCAGCAGCTTAATATCCTCGGGGGGGAGTTCAGAGACCCAGTACTTC
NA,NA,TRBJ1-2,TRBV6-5,CASSYSYSGNYGYTF,TGTGCCAGCAGTTACTCGTATTCGGGTAACTATGGCTACACCTTC
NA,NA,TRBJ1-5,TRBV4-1,CASSQEKGGNSNQPQHF,TGCGCCAGCAGCCAAGAAAAAGGCGGGAATAGCAATCAGCCCCAGCATTTT
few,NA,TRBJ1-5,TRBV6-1,CASPDKGQPQHF,TGTGCCAGCCCGGACAAGGGACAGCCCCAGCATTTT
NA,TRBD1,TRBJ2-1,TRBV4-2,CASSQDLTGGYNEQFF,TGTGCCAGCAGCCAAGATTTGACAGGGGGCTACAATGAGCAGTTCTTC
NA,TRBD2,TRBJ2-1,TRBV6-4,CASSTPGLADPYNEQFF,TGTGCCAGCAGCACACCGGGACTAGCGGATCCTTACAATGAGCAGTTCTTC
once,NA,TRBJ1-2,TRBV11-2,CASSPSDSYGYTF,TGTGCCAGCAGCCCATCGGACAGCTATGGCTACACCTTC
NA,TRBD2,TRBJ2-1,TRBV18,CASSPPGLADSNEQFF,TGTGCCAGCTCACCACCGGGACTAGCGGATTCCAATGAGCAGTTCTTC
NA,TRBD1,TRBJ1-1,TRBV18,CASSPGTGRRNTEAFF,TGTGCCAGCTCACCCGGGACAGGGCGTAGAAACACTGAAGCTTTCTTT
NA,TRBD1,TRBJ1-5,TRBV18,CASSHGQGERDQPQHF,TGTGCCAGCTCACACGGACAGGGTGAACGAGATCAGCCCCAGCATTTT
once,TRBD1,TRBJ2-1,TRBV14,CASSQERQGIGNEQFF,TGTGCCAGCAGCCAAGAAAGACAGGGGATAGGCAATGAGCAGTTCTTC
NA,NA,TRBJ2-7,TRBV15,CATSRDRSYEQYF,TGTGCCACCAGCAGGGACAGATCCTACGAGCAGTACTTC
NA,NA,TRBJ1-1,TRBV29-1,CSVGGSLNTEAFF,TGCAGCGTCGGCGGATCCCTGAACACTGAAGCTTTCTTT
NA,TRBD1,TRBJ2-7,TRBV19,CASRTVDRAYEQYF,TGTGCCAGTAGAACGGTGGACAGGGCCTACGAGCAGTACTTC
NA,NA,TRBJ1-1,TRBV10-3,CAISESSTEAFF,TGTGCCATCAGTGAGTCTTCAACTGAAGCTTTCTTT
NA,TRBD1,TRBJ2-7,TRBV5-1,CASNLGGAGAEQYF,TGCGCCAGCAACCTAGGGGGCGCGGGTGCCGAGCAGTACTTC
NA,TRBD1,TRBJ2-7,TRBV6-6,CASSWGQSSYEQYF,TGTGCCAGCAGTTGGGGACAGAGCTCCTACGAGCAGTACTTC
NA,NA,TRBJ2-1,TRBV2,CASIYQTTIGGEQFF,TGTGCCAGCATTTATCAGACGACCATCGGAGGTGAGCAGTTCTTC
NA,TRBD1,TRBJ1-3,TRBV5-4,CASSTGGFENTIYF,TGTGCCAGCAGCACAGGGGGTTTCGAGAACACCATATATTTT
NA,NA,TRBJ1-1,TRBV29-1,CSVEDQEGTEAFF,TGCAGCGTTGAAGATCAGGAGGGCACTGAAGCTTTCTTT
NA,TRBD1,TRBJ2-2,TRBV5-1,CASSFRQGRSTGELFF,TGCGCCAGCAGCTTCCGACAGGGGAGGTCCACCGGGGAGCTGTTTTTT
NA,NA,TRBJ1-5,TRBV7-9,CASSRGNQPQHF,TGTGCCAGCAGCCGGGGCAATCAGCCCCAGCATTTT
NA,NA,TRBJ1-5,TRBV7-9,CASSLGGDNQPQHF,TGTGCCAGCAGCTTAGGAGGCGACAATCAGCCCCAGCATTTT
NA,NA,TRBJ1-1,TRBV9,CASSVVDRPTGAFF,TGTGCCAGCAGCGTAGTCGACAGGCCAACGGGAGCTTTCTTT
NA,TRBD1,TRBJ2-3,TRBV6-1,CASSAGTAQYF,TGTGCCAGCAGCGCCGGGACAGCCCAGTATTTT
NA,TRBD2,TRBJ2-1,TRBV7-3,CASSSPRPLASPFNNEQFF,TGTGCCAGCAGCTCCCCCAGACCACTAGCGTCCCCATTTAACAATGAGCAGTTCTTC
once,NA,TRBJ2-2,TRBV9,CASSVSGTGELFF,TGTGCCAGCAGCGTATCGGGTACCGGGGAGCTGTTTTTT